The source of this T cell receptor (beta chain) is a study of shared clonotypes between healthy human individuals (dated by TCRdb to the early 2020s). In terms of the full investigation: A couple of women and a few men aged 18 to 49 years were included in the cohort. For each donor, three plates each were used for CD4 naive and CD4 memory, two plates were used for CD8 naive, and one plate was used for CD8 memory. To estimate repertoire size and how much clonotype sharing occurs between individuals, the study deeply sequenced the blood TCR repertoires of 5 or 6 healthy adults. To increase sequencing depth and limit assay-specific biases, different laboratories used diverse techniques to prepare libraries and sequence TCR repertoires. Each donor's leukapheresis produced roughly between roughly 0.94 and 9.5 billion PBMCs.

Using the deep immunoSEQ assay, TCR CDR3 regions were amplified from genomic DNA by multiplex PCR. Extracted genomic DNA from each cell subset was distributed evenly across all wells of several immunoSEQ 96-well plates, and each plate was treated as a replicate. For sorted subsets, 150 to 250 ng genomic DNA, equal to 30,000 or so T cell genomes, was loaded into each replicate PCR. Purified libraries were quantified with a Qubit 3.0 fluorometer, sized on a Bioanalyzer 2100, and re-quantified with the KAPA Library Quantification kit. A separate single-read 150-cycle Illumina NextSeq 550 flow cell was used to sequence each immunoSEQ 96-well plate. From the authors' description of their analysis: The immunoSEQ output contained only junctional sequences without quality scores, so filtering could not match that applied to full-length reads. To assign V/J genes and CDR3, sequences were annotated against IMGT germline references using PyIR, a Python wrapper for IgBLAST v1.9. Reads with weak V/J assignments (E-value above 1e-6), missing CDR3, stop codons, out-of-frame junctions, or ambiguous translated residues were removed. V3J clonotypes were defined by identical inferred V gene, J gene, and CDR3 amino acid sequence. Percentage overlap between repertoires was computed as shared unique clonotypes divided by the size of the smaller repertoire. Three approaches were used to assess repertoire richness: RTK rarefaction, the Chao1 estimator, and Recon v2.1 estimates of unobserved clonotypes. For all TCRbeta clonotypes obtained by the gDNA method from several donors, generation probabilities were computed with OLGA. TCRdb holds this immuneACCESS table with in-frame rearrangements only. Some clones are missing; in checked studies, unresolved V genes explain under half, and the rest has no known cause. V and J calls and clone size come straight from that table; D and trimming were deduced from the DNA. Counted in this sample were some 2.1 million clones; roughly 94% of them appeared once. The top ten hold 0.1% to 0.15% of the sample.

Healthy HIV-negative adults with no recently reported acute infections or vaccinations were included as donors. Every donor was a Caucasian adult residing in Nashville, Tennessee, USA. CD4+ T cells were enriched through magnetic negative selection, after which naive cells were positively selected on CD45RA and the remaining negative fraction served as the memory subset. Blood was obtained by leukapheresis, after which PBMCs were separated by Ficoll-Histopaque density gradient centrifugation and cryopreserved in liquid nitrogen vapor phase. Analytical flow cytometry was used to check the purity and quantity of each magnetically sorted T cell population. From each sorted fraction, genomic DNA was isolated and quantified by UV absorbance on a Nanodrop 2000c. With respect to this clone: Its antigen is still unknown. No per-base quality is available; no much larger clone lies one base away. The identical CDR3 is also encoded by other nucleotide sequences in the sample.

The CDR3 goes from the cysteine to the phenylalanine over 11 residues. Left in the record is the CDR3 DNA by itself, 33 bases read in frame from the first base. Via the germline V gene, CDR1 is MDHEN and CDR2 SYDVKM. V is reduced by 2 bases and J by 5 bases, leaving a spacing of 3 bases between them. Findings and caveats that apply to the study as a whole: The genetic and exposure-history diversity represented was limited by the small number of donors. Naive subsets generally had larger estimated clonotype richness than memory subsets did. Only blood was sampled, and tissue TCR repertoires likely differ from those in blood. Across several donors, approximately 4.9% of naive CD4, approximately 4% of naive CD8, 2% to 2.5% of memory CD4, and about 0.4% of memory CD8 clonotypes were shared. Higher generation probabilities were observed for clonotypes shared by all four sorted-subset donors than for non-shared clonotypes. Based on pairwise subsampling, the degree of clonotype sharing among donors was expected to be affected by sequencing depth. Incomplete sequencing was indicated by rarefaction of sorted-subset datasets, despite the large sequencing depth.

The rearranged chain carries TRBV28 and TRBJ1-1; a confident D gene designation cannot be given. The sequence derives from a man aged 18 to 30 in good health. What was sequenced was naive CD4+ T cells sorted from blood. Taken with the paper, the label for cell subset or site translates to: CD45RA+ positively selected. In nucleotides, the sequence is TGTGCCAGCAGTTTAGGTACTGAAGCTTTCTTT. This translates into CASSLGTEAFF.